This T cell receptor beta chain emerged from a study of blood T cell repertoires in COVID-19. As for the study in general: Both acute and convalescent COVID-19 samples were obtained from the United States, Italy and Spain. The analysed material was cDNA or gDNA that came from T cells, B-cell-depleted T cells, or PBMCs.

CDR1 and CDR2 (germline): KGHSH, LQKENI. Trimming removed 2 bases at V and 5 bases at J, with 10 bases between. The CDR3 contains 14 residues. Authors' data handling: Nucleated cell number was recorded as an estimate derived from reference gene primer amplification. The repertoire was sequenced with immunoSEQ multiplex PCR; TCRdb's copy has only in-frame clones and lacks some. The V and J calls and clone size are taken from that table; D and trimming were inferred from the DNA. The table has under 80,000 clones, more than 75% seen once. The rearrangement links TRBV18 to TRBJ2-1; TRBD2 might be the D (5 bases). The source material was peripheral blood. The TCR sequence derives from a human donor in a cohort sampled during active COVID-19. In nucleotides, the CDR3 is TGTGCCAGCTCACCAAATTTCGGGGACAATGAGCAGTTCTTC. Protein product: CASSPNFGDNEQFF.